A single sample is the source of the 14 T cell receptor beta chains below, sequenced in a study of CD8+ T cells in alopecia areata. Treatment of the sample: oral pan-JAK inhibitor, 5-10 mg twice daily. In each case, RNA was isolated and then reverse transcribed into cDNA as the sequencing template. Repertoires were generated with immunoSEQ multiplex PCR, while TCRdb's copy carries only in-frame clones and drops some. This sample yields 90,000 to 150,000 clones, of which about 50% are seen a single time; roughly 0.5% belongs to the top ten. Source: CD4+ T cells sorted from blood, taken at week 4, from a patient treated with tofacitinib. Source of these receptors: a human donor with alopecia areata.

This clone has a handful of counts. V and J are TRBV7-8 and TRBJ2-5, with a possible D match to TRBD1 (6 bases). From germline, CDR1 is SGHVS and CDR2 FQNEAQ. With 5 bases removed from V and 3 bases from J, the gap between germline ends came to 19 bases. This CDR3 has 16 residues. CDR3 in DNA: TGTGCCAGCAGCCCCGACCTCGAGGACAGTGAAGAGACCCAGTACTTC. Amino acids: CASSPDLEDSEETQYF. Drawing the rest from reference TRBV7-8 and TRBJ2-5, the complete variable domain is GAGVSQSPRYKVAKRGQDVALRCDPISGHVSLFWYQQALGQGPEFLTYFQNEAQLDKSGLPSDRFFAERPEGSVSTLKIQRTQQEDSAVYLCASSPDLEDSEETQYFGPGTRLLVL.

The rearrangement links TRBV19 to TRBJ2-4; D remains ambiguous. V dropped 5 bases and J dropped 0 bases, with 17 bases sitting between them. Germline assignment: CDR1 LNHDA and CDR2 SQIVND (reference sequence). The CDR3 has 17 residues. The CDR3 is CASSEHRALLAKNIQYF. The CDR3 DNA reads as TGTGCCAGTAGTGAACACCGAGCGCTACTAGCCAAAAACATTCAGTACTTC.

This rearrangement joins TRBV14 to TRBJ2-1; weak D call: TRBD2 (6 bases). Trimming left V 0 bases short and J 10 bases short, with 13 bases between. This CDR3 has 14 residues. Germline V CDR1 and CDR2: SGHDN, FVKESK. CDR3 region: CASSQDRGTREQFF. CDR3 DNA: TGTGCCAGCAGCCAAGATCGGGGGACGAGGGAGCAGTTCTTC.

V usage is TRBV4-2 and J usage is TRBJ1-2; D ambiguous. The V end lost 4 bases, the J end lost 1 base, and 13 bases lay between the germline ends. Per the germline V gene, CDR1 is LGHNA and CDR2 is YNFKEQ. CDR3 length: 15 amino acids. CDR3 residues: CASSPNTEVNYGYTF. CDR3 in DNA: TGTGCCAGCAGCCCTAACACGGAAGTTAACTATGGCTACACCTTC.

This chain connects TRBV7-2 to TRBJ2-3; the D is unclear. Per the germline V gene, CDR1 is SGHTA and CDR2 is FQGNSA. Trimming removed 5 bases at V and 2 bases at J, with 11 bases between. The length of the CDR3 is 14 residues. CDR3: CASSPQVSTDTQYF. In nucleotides, the CDR3 is TGTGCCAGCAGCCCGCAAGTCTCCACAGATACGCAGTATTTT.

This clone was counted a few times. The V gene is TRBV5-4, the J gene TRBJ1-6; 8 bases agree with TRBD1. With 3 bases clipped from V and 7 bases from J, the junction kept 6 bases outside the gene matches. CDR1 is SGHNT, CDR2 YYREEE, per germline (reference sequence). There are 15 residues in the CDR3. CDR3 DNA sequence: TGTGCCAGCAGCTCACGGACAGGGATGAATTCACCCCTCCACTTT. Its translation: CASSSRTGMNSPLHF. Full variable domain (missing parts from reference TRBV5-4 and TRBJ1-6): ETGVTQSPTHLIKTRGQQVTLRCSSQSGHNTVSWYQQALGQGPQFIFQYYREEENGRGNFPPRFSGLQFPNYSSELNVNALELDDSALYLCASSSRTGMNSPLHFGNGTRLTVT.

V and J are TRBV18 and TRBJ2-5, with D perhaps assigned TRBD1 or TRBD2 (5 bases each). Germline CDR1 reads KGHSH; CDR2 reads LQKENI. The ends were cut back, 6 bases at V and 3 bases at J, with 14 bases in the middle. CDR3 length: 14 amino acids. CDR3 loop: CASSPGTEKETQYF. The CDR3 DNA is TGTGCCAGCTCCCCCGGGACGGAAAAAGAGACCCAGTACTTC.

This clone was observed a handful of times. The chain links TRBV4-1 to TRBJ2-3; no clear D. Germline V gene data show CDR1 as MGHRA and CDR2 as YSYEKL. V shed 4 bases and J shed 5 bases, with 16 bases lying between them. This CDR3 has 15 amino acids. CDR3 DNA: TGCGCCAGCAGCCGGACGGGCGTATTAATAGATACGCAGTATTTT. Residues: CASSRTGVLIDTQYF.

The gene calls are TRBV5-1 and TRBJ2-4; TRBD2 agrees at 9 bases. There are 16 residues in the CDR3. The V and J ends lost 0 bases and 4 bases, in that order; junction bases with no gene match: 5. The germline CDR1 and CDR2 sequences are SGHRS and YFSETQ. The CDR3 bases are TGCGCCAGCAGCTTGGGTGTAGCGGGGGCGAAAAACATTCAGTACTTC. Residues: CASSLGVAGAKNIQYF.

The chain is built from TRBV29-1 and TRBJ2-5, with 9 bases lining up with TRBD1. V was clipped by 3 bases and J by 2 bases; unmatched bases: 10. Germline V CDR1 and CDR2: SQVTM, ANQGSEA. CDR3 length equals 16 residues. The CDR3 loop is CSVERLGTGIQETQYF. For the CDR3, the DNA is TGCAGCGTTGAGCGGCTCGGGACAGGGATTCAAGAGACCCAGTACTTC.

The CDR3: CASSQGTVGPGEQYF. CDR3 bases: TGCGCCAGCAGCCAAGGGACAGTTGGTCCTGGCGAGCAGTACTTC. The J gene is TRBJ2-7, the V gene TRBV4-1; D is perhaps TRBD1 (6 bases). Trimming shortened V by 1 base and J by 6 bases, and 16 bases separated the two germline ends. The CDR3 is 15 residues long. Germline values: CDR1 MGHRA, CDR2 YSYEKL.

V and J are TRBV27 and TRBJ1-5; the D is unclear. Germline CDR1 is MNHEY and CDR2 is SMNVEV (reference sequence). Trimming shortened V by 2 bases and J by 1 base, and 9 bases separated the two germline ends. The CDR3 totals 15 residues. The CDR3 loop reads CASSLSRPSNQPQHF. The CDR3 DNA reads TGTGCCAGCAGTTTAAGCAGGCCCAGCAATCAGCCCCAGCATTTT.

This chain connects TRBV29-1 to TRBJ1-2; D gene uncertain. The CDR3 extends over 12 amino acids. The V end was cut by 3 bases, the J end by 1 base, with 6 bases between. Per the germline V gene, CDR1 is SQVTM and CDR2 is ANQGSEA. CDR3 sequence reads: CSVDLSNYGYTF. CDR3 DNA: TGCAGCGTTGATTTGAGTAACTATGGCTACACCTTC.

In its sample, this clone was seen a few times. The chain employs TRBV7-2 and TRBJ2-7; 7 nucleotides line up with TRBD1. From germline, CDR1 is SGHTA and CDR2 FQGNSA. CDR3 size: 15 residues. Germline trimming cut 3 bases from V and 3 bases from J; bases unmatched to any gene: 8. The CDR3 coding sequence is TGTGCCAGCAGCTTTCCTACAGGGGATTACTACGAGCAGTACTTC. It translates to CASSFPTGDYYEQYF.